This note documents a single TCR beta chain sequence. Other nucleotide sequences from this sample produce the same CDR3. As handled by the study authors: Estimation of nucleated cell counts relied on the amplification of reference gene primers. Using immunoSEQ multiplex PCR, the repertoire was profiled, and TCRdb retains in-frame clones only, with some absent. That table is the source of V, J and clone size, and D and trimming were worked out from the DNA. This table holds 150,000 to 200,000 clones, 89% found once. The record originates from a study of blood T cell repertoires in COVID-19. Overall study: Specimens from acute and convalescent COVID-19 originated in the United States, Italy and Spain. T cells, B-cell-depleted T cells, or PBMCs provided the cDNA or gDNA that served as material.

V was cut by 3 bases and J by 2 bases, with 2 bases left in between. The CDR3 has 11 amino acids. Germline CDR1 reads ENHRY; CDR2 reads SYGVKD. The chain links TRBV10-3 to TRBJ2-7; D unclear. The specimen was peripheral blood. This receptor was obtained from a man younger than 35 who had recovered from COVID-19. Here the CDR3 DNA reads TGTGCCATCAGTGATACCTACGAGCAGTACTTC. It encodes CAISDTYEQYF.